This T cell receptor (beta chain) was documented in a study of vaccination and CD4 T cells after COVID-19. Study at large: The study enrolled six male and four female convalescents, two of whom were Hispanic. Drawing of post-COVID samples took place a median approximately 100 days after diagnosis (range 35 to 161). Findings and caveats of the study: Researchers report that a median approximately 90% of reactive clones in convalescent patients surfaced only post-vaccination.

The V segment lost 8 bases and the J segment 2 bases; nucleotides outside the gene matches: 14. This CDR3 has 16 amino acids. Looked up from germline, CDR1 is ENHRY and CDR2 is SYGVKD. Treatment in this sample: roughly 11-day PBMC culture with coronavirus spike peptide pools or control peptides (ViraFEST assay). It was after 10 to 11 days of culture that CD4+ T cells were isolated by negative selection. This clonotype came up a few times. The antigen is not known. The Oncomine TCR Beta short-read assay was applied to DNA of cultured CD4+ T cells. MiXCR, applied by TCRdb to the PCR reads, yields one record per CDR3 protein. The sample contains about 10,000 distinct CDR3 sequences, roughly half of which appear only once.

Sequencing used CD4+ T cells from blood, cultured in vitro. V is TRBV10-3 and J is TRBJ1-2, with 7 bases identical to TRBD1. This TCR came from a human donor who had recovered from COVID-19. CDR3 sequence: CAIGGTGETINYGYTF. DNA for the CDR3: TGTGCCATCGGGGGAACAGGGGAAACTATCAACTATGGCTACACCTTC.